A single TCR beta chain is shown here with its context. Per the authors' pipeline: Researchers report that nucleated cell counts were estimated from reference gene primer amplification. Produced via immunoSEQ multiplex PCR; TCRdb's table is partial and in-frame only. The DNA gave D and trimming, while V, J and clone size come from that table. The sample has around 340,000 clones; 80% to 90% are singletons. Each participant's cohort was designated according to participant-reported clinical history. These data come from a study of blood T cell repertoires in COVID-19. Study details: From T cells, B-cell-depleted T cells, or PBMCs came the material, which was cDNA or gDNA.

The junction had 2 bases not matched to a gene; V was cut back by 1 base and J by 2 bases. There are 16 residues in the CDR3. Germline CDR1 is MNHEY and CDR2 is SVGAGI. Material: PBMCs or T cells enriched from blood (not recorded which). The TCR was taken from a woman between 35 and 50 years old with acute COVID-19. The chain has TRBV6-5 and TRBJ2-6, with 7 positions matching TRBD2. The CDR3 sequence is CASSYFGGTGANVLTF. The CDR3 bases are TGTGCCAGCAGTTACTTCGGGGGGACTGGGGCCAACGTCCTGACTTTC.